A selection of T cell receptor beta chains follows, all from one sample in a study of blood T cell repertoires in COVID-19. Only in-frame clones appear in the TCRdb table, and some are missing; sequencing was by immunoSEQ multiplex PCR. Here the sample spans about 260,000 clones, approximately 80% being singletons. Sequenced material: peripheral blood. These receptors all stem from a man aged 55 to 70 with acute or convalescent COVID-19. Both conserved end residues are part of each CDR3. Fields, in order: V gene, D gene, J gene, clone size, CDR3 DNA, CDR3 protein. The D gene is left open where the match is weak. Clone size, where shown, is once, few, many, or a class for clones that have expanded.

TRBV28	TRBD1	TRBJ1-1	NA	TGTGCCAGCAGTGGAGAGTTGCGGGACAGGGCTGGGGGTGAAGCTTTCTTT	CASSGELRDRAGGEAFF
TRBV28	TRBD2	TRBJ2-5	NA	TGTGCCAGCCCCCCGTCGACTAGCATCCAAGAGACCCAGTACTTC	CASPPSTSIQETQYF
TRBV29-1	TRBD1	TRBJ1-1	NA	TGCAGCGTTGAAGCTCGGGACAGGGGGAACACTGAAGCTTTCTTT	CSVEARDRGNTEAFF
TRBV6-6	NA	TRBJ2-5	once	TGTGCCAGCAGTTGGGGCATGGAGACCCAGTACTTC	CASSWGMETQYF
TRBV21-1	NA	TRBJ2-7	NA	TGTGCCAGCAGCAAATGCGTATTCGCCTTTTACGAGCAGTACTTC	CASSKCVFAFYEQYF
TRBV6-4	TRBD1	TRBJ2-7	NA	TGTGCCAGCAGTAAAGGACAGGCGATCTCCTACGAGCAGTACTTC	CASSKGQAISYEQYF
TRBV28	NA	TRBJ2-3	NA	TGTGCCAGCAGTCGAAGGGGCGGGGGCGCTGATACGCAGTATTTT	CASSRRGGGADTQYF
TRBV7-3	NA	TRBJ2-7	NA	TGTGCCAGCAGCTTAACATTTACCCGCTCTGGAGGAGAGCAGTACTTC	CASSLTFTRSGGEQYF
TRBV11-2	NA	TRBJ2-1	NA	TGTGCCAGCAGCCACCGGAGGACTGAGCAGTTCTTC	CASSHRRTEQFF
TRBV3-1/TRBV3-2	TRBD1	TRBJ1-2	NA	TGTGCCAGCAGCAATAGACAGGGAGCTGGCTACACCTTC	CASSNRQGAGYTF
TRBV6-6	TRBD1	TRBJ1-5	NA	TGTGCCAGCAGCCCTAGCCGACAGGGAAATCAGCCCCAGCATTTT	CASSPSRQGNQPQHF
TRBV7-3	NA	TRBJ2-3	NA	TGTGCCAGCAGCAGCCGGACACGGGGGACAGATACGCAGTATTTT	CASSSRTRGTDTQYF
TRBV11-3	TRBD2	TRBJ2-1	NA	TGTGCCAGCACAACCGGGACTAGCGGATACACATACAATGAGCAGTTCTTC	CASTTGTSGYTYNEQFF
TRBV2	NA	TRBJ2-4	NA	TGTGCCAGCAGCGACAATCACGACGTCAACATTCAGTACTTC	CASSDNHDVNIQYF
TRBV5-1	NA	TRBJ2-3	NA	TGCGCCAGCAGCTCACATCAGCGAGATACGCAGTATTTT	CASSSHQRDTQYF
TRBV4-2	TRBD2	TRBJ2-7	NA	TGTGCCAGCAGCCAAAACAAACTAGCGTTGGGCTACGAGCAGTACTTC	CASSQNKLALGYEQYF
TRBV18	TRBD1	TRBJ1-1	NA	TGTGCCAGCTCACCAAGACAGGGGGCAATGAACACTGAAGCTTTCTTT	CASSPRQGAMNTEAFF
TRBV21-1	NA	TRBJ2-7	once	TGTGCCAGCAGCCACAAGGGACAGGCGTCTACCTACGAGCAGTACTTC	CASSHKGQASTYEQYF
TRBV29-1	NA	TRBJ1-1	NA	TGCAGCGTTTTGAGCAGGGACACTGAAGCTTTCTTT	CSVLSRDTEAFF
TRBV11-3	NA	TRBJ1-4	NA	TGTGCCAGCAGCTTAGGCGGGGGAGGAGACGAAAAACTGTTTTTT	CASSLGGGGDEKLFF
TRBV6-4	NA	TRBJ2-3	NA	TGTGCCAGCAGACAGATTCGGGACTCAGCAGGTCCGCAGTATTTT	CASRQIRDSAGPQYF
TRBV9	TRBD2	TRBJ2-7	NA	TGTGCCAGCAGCGTAGGTCGCGGGAGGGCCGTAATTGAGCAGTACTTC	CASSVGRGRAVIEQYF